This T cell receptor beta chain was captured in a study of metastatic and nonmetastatic thyroid tumors. On the study more broadly: Repertoires were compared across blood and tumor or nodule tissue from malignant and benign thyroid patients.

MiXCR re-clonotyped the PCR reads for TCRdb. The repertoire has fewer than 40,000 clones, under 40% of them found once; the top ten carry around 16%. The germline gives CDR1 SEHNR, CDR2 FQNEAQ (reference sequence). The CDR3 is 12 amino acids. V lost 2 bases to trimming and J lost 8 bases, with 7 bases between them. Thyroid surgery was preceded by no treatment in any patient. The sequence derives from a female donor with papillary thyroid cancer or a benign thyroid nodule (not recorded which). Some clones in this sample may be carry-over from other donors' samples. The source material was tumor tissue. J is TRBJ2-1 and V is TRBV7-9; D gene uncertain. In DNA, the CDR3 is TGTGCCAGCAGCTTACGCATTGATGAGCAGTTCTTC. Protein sequence: CASSLRIDEQFF.